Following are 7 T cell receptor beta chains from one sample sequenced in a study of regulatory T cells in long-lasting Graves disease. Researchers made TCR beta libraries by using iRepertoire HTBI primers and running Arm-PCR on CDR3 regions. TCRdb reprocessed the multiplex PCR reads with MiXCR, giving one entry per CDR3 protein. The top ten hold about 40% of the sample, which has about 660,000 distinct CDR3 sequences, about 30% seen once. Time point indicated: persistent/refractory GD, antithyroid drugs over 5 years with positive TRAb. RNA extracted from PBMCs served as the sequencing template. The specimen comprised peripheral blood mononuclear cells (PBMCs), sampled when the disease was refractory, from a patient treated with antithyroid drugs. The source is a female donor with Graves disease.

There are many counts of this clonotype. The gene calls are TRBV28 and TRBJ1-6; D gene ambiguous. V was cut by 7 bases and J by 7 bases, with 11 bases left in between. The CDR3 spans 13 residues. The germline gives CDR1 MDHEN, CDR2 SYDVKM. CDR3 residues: CASTGGYNSPLHF. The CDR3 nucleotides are TGTGCCAGCACCGGAGGGTACAATTCACCCCTCCACTTT.

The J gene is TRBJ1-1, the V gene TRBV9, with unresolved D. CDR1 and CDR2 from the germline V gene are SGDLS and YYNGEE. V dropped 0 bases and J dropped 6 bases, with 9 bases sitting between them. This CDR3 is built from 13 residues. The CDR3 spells CASSVVGSAEAFF. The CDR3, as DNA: TGTGCCAGCAGCGTAGTTGGCAGTGCTGAAGCTTTCTTT.

This CDR3 is CASSEARGAEQPQHF. For the CDR3, the DNA is TGTGCCAGCAGTGAAGCGCGGGGGGCTGAGCAGCCCCAGCATTTT. The chain combines TRBV2 with TRBJ1-5; a weak D match, TRBD1 (6 bases). The length of the CDR3 is 15 residues. Germline CDR1 and CDR2: SNHLY and FYNNEI. Trimming took 0 bases from V and 7 from J, leaving 13 bases between them.

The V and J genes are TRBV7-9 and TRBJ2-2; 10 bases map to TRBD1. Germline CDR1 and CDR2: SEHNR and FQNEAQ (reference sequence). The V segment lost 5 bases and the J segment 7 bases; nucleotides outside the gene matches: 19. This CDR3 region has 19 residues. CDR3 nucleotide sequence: TGTGCCAGCAGCCCAAGGGGGACAGGGGCCTTCCAGCCCTTCGGGGAGCTGTTTTTT. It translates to CASSPRGTGAFQPFGELFF.

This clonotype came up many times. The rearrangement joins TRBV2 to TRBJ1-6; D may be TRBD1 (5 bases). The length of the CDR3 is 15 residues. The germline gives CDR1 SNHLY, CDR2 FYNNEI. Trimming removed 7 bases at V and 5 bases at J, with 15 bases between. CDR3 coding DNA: TGTGCCAGCACCGGCGGGACGGGAAATAATTCACCCCTCCACTTT. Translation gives CASTGGTGNNSPLHF.

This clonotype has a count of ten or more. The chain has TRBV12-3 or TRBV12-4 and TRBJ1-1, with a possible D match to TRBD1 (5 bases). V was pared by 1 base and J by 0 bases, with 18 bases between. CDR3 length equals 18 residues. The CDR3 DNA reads TGTGCCAGCAGTTTAGATAAGGGGTTAAGGGGAATGAACACTGAAGCTTTCTTT. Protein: CASSLDKGLRGMNTEAFF.

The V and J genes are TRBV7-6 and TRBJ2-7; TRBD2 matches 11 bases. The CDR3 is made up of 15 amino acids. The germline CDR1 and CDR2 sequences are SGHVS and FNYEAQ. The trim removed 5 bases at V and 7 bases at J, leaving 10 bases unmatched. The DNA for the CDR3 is TGTGCCAGCAGCCCTTCTAGCGGGAGGTCGGGGGAGCAGTACTTC. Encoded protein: CASSPSSGRSGEQYF.